The 24 T cell receptor beta chains in this list originate from one sample, sequenced in a study of OX40 agonist ivuxolimab in advanced cancers. Assay: immunoSEQ multiplex PCR; the TCRdb copy retains only in-frame clones and omits some. The repertoire includes about 52,000 clones, 88% of them detected once, and 14% sits in the top ten. The sample here was CD4+ or CD8+ T cells sorted from blood, taken in a trial of the OX40 agonist ivuxolimab. These receptors all come from an adult with an advanced solid tumor such as melanoma, head and neck, liver or kidney cancer.

This rearrangement joins TRBV25-1 to TRBJ2-3; a possible D gene is TRBD2 (7 bases). Germline CDR1 reads MGHDK; CDR2 reads SYGVNS. Trimming took 1 base from V and 6 from J, leaving 14 bases between them. This CDR3 region has 15 residues. The CDR3: CASSELAGASDTQYF. CDR3 coding DNA: TGTGCCAGCAGTGAATTGGCGGGGGCCTCTGATACGCAGTATTTT.

The chain is built from TRBV9 and TRBJ2-5; 8 positions match TRBD2. V dropped 4 bases and J dropped 2; count of bases not matched to a gene: 16. Germline lookup yields CDR1 SGDLS and CDR2 YYNGEE. CDR3 size: 18 residues. The CDR3 DNA follows: TGTGCCAGCAGCCCAAACCGCGGCCTAGCGGGCGTTCAAGAGACCCAGTACTTC. Its protein is CASSPNRGLAGVQETQYF. The full variable domain, rest sourced from reference TRBV9 and TRBJ2-5, is DSGVTQTPKHLITATGQRVTLRCSPRSGDLSVYWYQQSLDQGLQFLIQYYNGEERAKGNILERFSAQQFPDLHSELNLSSLELGDSALYFCASSPNRGLAGVQETQYFGPGTRLLVL.

V gene TRBV27 combines with J gene TRBJ1-2; 11 positions match TRBD1. V trimming: 3 bases; J trimming: 6 bases; junction bases outside the gene matches: 6. Germline values: CDR1 MNHEY, CDR2 SMNVEV (reference sequence). There are 15 residues in the CDR3. The CDR3 coding sequence is TGTGCCAGCAGTTTTACCGGGACAGGGGGGGATGGCTACACCTTC. It encodes CASSFTGTGGDGYTF.

The chain couples TRBV7-7 to TRBJ2-2, with D possibly being TRBD1 or TRBD2 (6 bases each). The CDR3 has 14 amino acids. Germline CDR1 reads SSHAT; CDR2 reads FNYEAQ (reference sequence). Trimming removed 6 bases at V and 4 bases at J, with 12 bases between. CDR3 residues: CASSPGAGTGELFF. The CDR3 DNA follows: TGTGCCAGCAGTCCGGGGGCGGGCACCGGGGAGCTGTTTTTT.

The chain joins TRBV19 to TRBJ2-5; 8 nucleotides align to TRBD1. This CDR3 is 16 amino acids long. Germline V gene data show CDR1 as LNHDA and CDR2 as SQIVND (reference sequence). V shed 5 bases and J 0 bases; nucleotides not matched to a gene: 8. CDR3 loop: CASSPRTGRYQETQYF. The CDR3 DNA sequence: TGTGCCAGTAGTCCGAGGACAGGGAGGTACCAAGAGACCCAGTACTTC.

CDR3 amino acids: CASSESTERGYGYTF. CDR3 DNA: TGCGCCAGCAGTGAGTCGACGGAACGGGGCTATGGCTACACCTTC. The genes are TRBV10-1 and TRBJ1-2; no reliable D call. The CDR3 extends over 15 amino acids. The germline gives CDR1 WNHNN, CDR2 SYGVQD (reference sequence). The germline V and J ends were trimmed by 0 bases and 4 bases, with 12 bases remaining between them.

V and J are TRBV18 and TRBJ1-2; 9 bases are a match to TRBD1. CDR1 is KGHSH, CDR2 LQKENI, per germline. CDR3 size: 15 residues. V gave up 6 bases and J gave up 8 bases; unmatched junction bases: 13. The CDR3 DNA reads TGTGCCAGCTCGGAAAGCACCGGGACAGGGAACGGCTACACCTTC. Its translation: CASSESTGTGNGYTF. Complete variable domain (other parts from reference TRBV18 and TRBJ1-2): NAGVMQNPRHLVRRRGQEARLRCSPMKGHSHVYWYRQLPEEGLKFMVYLQKENIIDESGMPKERFSAEFPKEGPSILRIQQVVRGDSAAYFCASSESTGTGNGYTFGSGTRLTVV.

The chain couples TRBV27 to TRBJ2-7; D might be TRBD2 (6 bases). In germline, CDR1 is MNHEY, CDR2 SMNVEV (reference sequence). The ends were cut back, 4 bases at V and 0 bases at J, with 13 bases in the middle. The length of the CDR3 is 15 residues. CDR3 sequence: CASSSPGLNSYEQYF. DNA of the CDR3: TGTGCCAGCAGTTCACCGGGACTGAACTCCTACGAGCAGTACTTC.

This sequence joins TRBV29-1 and TRBJ1-1; D is perhaps TRBD1 (6 bases). Per the germline V gene, CDR1 is SQVTM and CDR2 is ANQGSEA. Trimming took off 3 bases at V and 6 bases at J, with 11 bases between the two ends. The length of the CDR3 is 12 residues. The CDR3 DNA reads TGCAGCGTTGACGGGGGCGATGCTGAAGCTTTCTTT. It is translated as CSVDGGDAEAFF. Drawing the rest from reference TRBV29-1 and TRBJ1-1, the complete variable domain is SAVISQKPSRDICQRGTSLTIQCQVDSQVTMMFWYRQQPGQSLTLIATANQGSEATYESGFVIDKFPISRPNLTFSTLTVSNMSPEDSSIYLCSVDGGDAEAFFGQGTRLTVV.

The genes are TRBV30 and TRBJ2-4; TRBD2 aligns across 11 bases. Germline assignment: CDR1 GTSNPN and CDR2 SVGIG (reference sequence). CDR3 size: 15 residues. The V segment lost 0 bases and the J segment 13 bases; nucleotides outside the gene matches: 11. CDR3 in DNA: TGTGCCTGGAGTGTTGGGACTAGCGGTTATACGGAGCAGTACTTC. Protein: CAWSVGTSGYTEQYF.

The chain is built from TRBV7-9 and TRBJ2-5, with unresolved D. Germline CDR1 reads SEHNR; CDR2 reads FQNEAQ (reference sequence). The CDR3 spans 13 residues. Trimming removed 6 bases from V and 3 bases from J, with 11 bases in between. CDR3 sequence (DNA): TGTGCCAGCAGAGAGGAAGGAGAAGAGACCCAGTACTTC. Encoded protein: CASREEGEETQYF.

The chain carries TRBV6-5 and TRBJ2-6; perhaps TRBD1 as D (6 bases). Per the germline V gene, CDR1 is MNHEY and CDR2 is SVGAGI. There are 15 residues in the CDR3. Trimming took off 6 bases at V and 4 bases at J, with 13 bases between the two ends. In DNA form, the CDR3 reads TGTGCCAGCAGCCACAGGGCCGTCGGGGCCAACGTCCTGACTTTC. Amino acid sequence: CASSHRAVGANVLTF.

This chain links TRBV27 with TRBJ2-7, with D possibly TRBD2 on 5 matching bases. The CDR3 consists of 12 residues. V was cut by 5 bases and J by 6 bases, with 11 bases left in between. Germline assignment: CDR1 MNHEY and CDR2 SMNVEV (reference sequence). The CDR3 sequence: CASSEGGGEQYF. The DNA of the CDR3 is TGTGCCAGCAGTGAAGGAGGCGGCGAGCAGTACTTC.

This rearrangement joins TRBV6-5 to TRBJ1-2; D not certain. The V end lost 4 bases, the J end lost 8 bases, and 11 bases lay between the germline ends. This CDR3 is 12 amino acids long. Germline values: CDR1 MNHEY, CDR2 SVGAGI. The CDR3, as DNA: TGTGCCAGCAGTTTCGGATCTGGAGGCTACACCTTC. Translation gives CASSFGSGGYTF.

J is TRBJ2-3 and V is TRBV7-2; D not certain. The V gene's germline CDR1 is SGHTA and CDR2 FQGNSA. The germline V and J ends were trimmed by 5 bases and 2 bases, with 14 bases remaining between them. The CDR3 is 15 amino acids. DNA for the CDR3: TGTGCCAGCAGCCCAGAGGTGGTAGTCACAGATACGCAGTATTTT. Translated, it gives CASSPEVVVTDTQYF.

V is TRBV7-9 and J is TRBJ1-2; no clear D gene. The CDR3 loop spans 13 amino acids. Germline V CDR1 and CDR2: SEHNR, FQNEAQ (reference sequence). Trimming pared 3 bases from V and 0 bases from J, leaving 5 bases between. The CDR3 reads CASSLNTNYGYTF. The CDR3 DNA is TGTGCCAGCAGCTTGAATACTAACTATGGCTACACCTTC.

The genes are TRBV15 and TRBJ2-7; D may be TRBD2 (6 bases). V lost 0 bases, J lost 3 bases, and 12 bases lay in between. There are 15 residues in the CDR3. The germline CDR1 and CDR2 sequences are LNHNV and YYDKDF (reference sequence). CDR3 loop: CATSRDGGLYYEQYF. Here the CDR3 DNA reads TGTGCCACCAGCAGAGATGGGGGACTTTACTACGAGCAGTACTTC.

This clone was detected only a few times. The rearrangement links TRBV4-2 to TRBJ2-7, with TRBD1 matching 8 bases. Germline lookup yields CDR1 LGHNA and CDR2 YNFKEQ. CDR3 length: 14 amino acids. J gave up 3 bases and V 4 bases, and 5 bases lay outside the gene matches. As DNA, the CDR3 is TGTGCCAGCAGCCCCGGACAGGGAGTCTACGAGCAGTACTTC. Its translation: CASSPGQGVYEQYF.

The chain is built from TRBV19 and TRBJ1-2; D possibly corresponds to TRBD1 (6 bases). The germline CDR1 and CDR2 sequences are LNHDA and SQIVND (reference sequence). The CDR3 contains 17 residues. Trimming took off 0 bases at V and 3 bases at J, with 17 bases between the two ends. The DNA of the CDR3 is TGTGCCAGTAGTATAGATCAGGAAGTCGGACAGCACTATGGCTACACCTTC. This translates into CASSIDQEVGQHYGYTF.

This sequence joins TRBV4-1 and TRBJ2-7; TRBD1 aligns across 10 bases. Germline V gives CDR1 MGHRA, CDR2 YSYEKL. Trimming cost V 6 bases and J 5 bases; bases outside gene matches: 7. The CDR3 spans 14 residues. The CDR3 region has the DNA TGCGCCAGCAGTGACCGGGACAGGGGAAACGAGCAGTACTTC. This codes for CASSDRDRGNEQYF.

V is TRBV30 and J is TRBJ2-5; TRBD1 aligns across 12 bases. V shed 0 bases, J shed 10 bases, and the junction held 3 bases outside the gene matches. Germline V lookup: CDR1 GTSNPN, CDR2 SVGIG (reference sequence). The CDR3 contains 13 residues. The CDR3: CAWSVGTGGFQYF. CDR3 nucleotides: TGTGCCTGGAGTGTGGGGACAGGGGGCTTCCAGTACTTC.

The sample holds one count of this clone. The chain carries TRBV5-1 and TRBJ2-5; TRBD2 matches 8 bases. The CDR3 consists of 15 residues. V lost 4 bases and J lost 5; bases outside the gene matches: 10. CDR1 SGHRS and CDR2 YFSETQ come from the germline V gene. CDR3 protein: CASSIGGGGSETQYF. The DNA of the CDR3 is TGCGCCAGCAGCATTGGGGGCGGGGGGTCCGAGACCCAGTACTTC.

The V and J genes are TRBV27 and TRBJ1-1; 7 nucleotides match TRBD1. The junction had 7 bases not matched to a gene; V was cut back by 6 bases and J by 3 bases. The CDR3 extends over 14 amino acids. Looked up from germline, CDR1 is MNHEY and CDR2 is SMNVEV (reference sequence). The CDR3 loop reads CASSDREWDTEAFF. Written as DNA, the CDR3 is TGTGCCAGCAGCGACAGGGAATGGGACACTGAAGCTTTCTTT.

The rearrangement links TRBV11-2 to TRBJ2-1; TRBD2 aligns across 9 bases. J gave up 6 bases and V 0 bases, and 6 bases lay outside the gene matches. Looked up from germline, CDR1 is SGHAT and CDR2 is FQNNGV. The CDR3 loop spans 16 amino acids. The CDR3 coding sequence is TGTGCCAGCAGCTTAGATGGGCGGGGGGGCCTCAATGAGCAGTTCTTC. Residues: CASSLDGRGGLNEQFF.